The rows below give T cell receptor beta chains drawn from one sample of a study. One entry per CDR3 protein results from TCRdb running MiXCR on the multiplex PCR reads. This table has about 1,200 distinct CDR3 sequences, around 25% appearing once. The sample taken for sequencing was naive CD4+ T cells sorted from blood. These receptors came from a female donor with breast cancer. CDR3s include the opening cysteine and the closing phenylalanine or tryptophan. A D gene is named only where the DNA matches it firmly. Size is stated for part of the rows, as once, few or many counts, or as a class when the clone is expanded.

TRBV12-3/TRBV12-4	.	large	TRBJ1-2	CASSRKGLRYGYTF	TGTGCCAGCAGTCGGAAGGGCCTGCGCTATGGCTACACCTTC
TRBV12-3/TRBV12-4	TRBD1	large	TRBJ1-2	CASSVDRAYGYTF	TGTGCCAGCAGTGTAGACAGGGCCTATGGCTACACCTTC
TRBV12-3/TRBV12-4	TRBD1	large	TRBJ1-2	CASGPGQGNGNYGYTF	TGTGCCAGCGGCCCGGGACAGGGGAACGGTAACTATGGCTACACCTTC
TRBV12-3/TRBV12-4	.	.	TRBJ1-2	CASSFGSGYTF	TGTGCCAGCAGTTTCGGGAGTGGCTACACCTTC
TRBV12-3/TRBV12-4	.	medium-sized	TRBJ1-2	CASTSEAGVGGYTF	TGTGCCAGCACCTCTGAGGCAGGCGTAGGCGGCTACACCTTC
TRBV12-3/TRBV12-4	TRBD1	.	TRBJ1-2	CASGPGQGLIGYTF	TGTGCCAGCGGCCCGGGACAGGGGCTCATTGGCTACACCTTC
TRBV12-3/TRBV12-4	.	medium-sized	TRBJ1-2	CASSQGAYGYTF	TGTGCCAGCAGCCAGGGAGCCTATGGCTACACCTTC
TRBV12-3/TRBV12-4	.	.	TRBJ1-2	CASSPSGQNYGYTF	TGTGCCAGCAGTCCGTCCGGACAGAACTATGGCTACACCTTC
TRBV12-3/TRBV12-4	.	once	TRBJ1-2	CASSLSVFNYGYTF	TGTGCCAGCAGTTTATCGGTGTTTAACTATGGCTACACCTTC
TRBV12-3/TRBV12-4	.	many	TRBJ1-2	CASSLGLAGGYTF	TGTGCCAGCAGTCTCGGTCTGGCTGGAGGCTACACCTTC
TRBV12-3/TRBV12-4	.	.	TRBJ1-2	CASSLYSENYGYTF	TGTGCCAGCAGTTTATATAGTGAAAACTATGGCTACACCTTC
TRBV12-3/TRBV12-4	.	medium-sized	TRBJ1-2	CASSFPGAQDGYTF	TGTGCCAGCAGTTTTCCAGGGGCGCAGGATGGCTACACCTTC
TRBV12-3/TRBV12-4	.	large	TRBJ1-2	CASRIGWWHTF	TGTGCCAGCAGGATAGGTTGGTGGCACACCTTC
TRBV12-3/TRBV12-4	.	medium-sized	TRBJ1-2	CASSLAGQSYGYTF	TGTGCCAGCAGTCTGGCAGGGCAGTCCTATGGCTACACCTTC
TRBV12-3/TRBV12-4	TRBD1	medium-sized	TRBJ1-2	CASSPIQGQGRGYTF	TGTGCCAGCAGCCCCATCCAAGGACAGGGCCGCGGCTACACCTTC
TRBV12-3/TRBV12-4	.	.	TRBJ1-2	CASSLKSYYGYTF	TGTGCCAGCAGTCTCAAGAGCTACTATGGCTACACCTTC
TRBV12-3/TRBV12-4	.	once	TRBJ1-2	CASTRAAGGYTF	TGTGCCAGCACTAGGGCCGCGGGTGGCTACACCTTC
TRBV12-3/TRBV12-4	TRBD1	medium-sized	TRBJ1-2	CASSWSDRGVNGYTF	TGTGCCAGCAGCTGGTCGGACAGGGGTGTGAATGGCTACACCTTC
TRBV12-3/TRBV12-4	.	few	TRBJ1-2	CASSVADGYTF	TGTGCCAGCAGCGTGGCTGATGGCTACACCTTC
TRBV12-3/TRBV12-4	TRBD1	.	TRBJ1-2	CASSFGQGRANYGYTF	TGTGCCAGCAGTTTTGGACAGGGAAGAGCTAACTATGGCTACACCTTC
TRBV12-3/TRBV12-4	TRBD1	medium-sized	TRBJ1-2	CASSTGQDLRGYTF	TGTGCCAGCAGCACTGGACAGGACCTCCGGGGCTACACCTTC
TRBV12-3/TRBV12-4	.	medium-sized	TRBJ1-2	CASSSQEVRYGYTF	TGTGCCAGCAGTTCCCAGGAGGTGCGGTATGGCTACACCTTC
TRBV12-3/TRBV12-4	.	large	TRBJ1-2	CASTPGGLGYTF	TGTGCCAGCACCCCGGGTGGGTTGGGCTACACCTTC
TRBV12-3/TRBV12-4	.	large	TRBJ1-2	CASRPQGNYGYTF	TGTGCCAGCAGGCCACAGGGAAACTATGGCTACACCTTC
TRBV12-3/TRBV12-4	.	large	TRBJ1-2	CASTATLNYGYTF	TGTGCCAGCACCGCGACACTTAACTATGGCTACACCTTC
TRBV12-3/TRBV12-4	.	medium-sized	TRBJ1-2	CASSLQTAGYGYTF	TGTGCCAGCAGTTTACAGACAGCCGGCTATGGCTACACCTTC
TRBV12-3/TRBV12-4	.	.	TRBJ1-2	CASSRNIANYGYTF	TGTGCCAGCAGCCGCAACATAGCTAACTATGGCTACACCTTC
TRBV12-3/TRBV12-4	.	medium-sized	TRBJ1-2	CASSLARGPRENYGYTF	TGTGCCAGCAGTTTAGCGCGTGGGCCACGGGAAAACTATGGCTACACCTTC
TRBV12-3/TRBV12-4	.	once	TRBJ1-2	CASSLNRRVVSGYTF	TGTGCCAGCAGTTTAAACCGCAGGGTAGTTAGCGGCTACACCTTC
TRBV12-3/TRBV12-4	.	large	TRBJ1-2	CASSLQGSYGYTF	TGTGCCAGCAGTTTACAGGGGTCCTATGGCTACACCTTC
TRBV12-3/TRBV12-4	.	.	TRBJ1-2	CASNLGTGYTF	TGTGCCAGCAACCTTGGGACCGGCTACACCTTC
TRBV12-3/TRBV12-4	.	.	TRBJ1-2	CASSFGPRGNYGYTF	TGTGCCAGCAGTTTCGGTCCACGGGGCAACTATGGCTACACCTTC
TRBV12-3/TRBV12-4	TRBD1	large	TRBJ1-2	CASGVAGQGFGYTF	TGTGCCAGCGGCGTAGCGGGACAGGGTTTCGGCTACACCTTC
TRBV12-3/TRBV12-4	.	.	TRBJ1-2	CASSLARTGYGYTF	TGTGCCAGCAGTTTAGCGAGGACGGGCTATGGCTACACCTTC